In its sample, the clone carrying this TCR beta chain was seen a few times. These data belong to a study of T-cell reconstitution after alpha-beta-depleted transplantation in children. This CDR3 is built from 15 residues. V was clipped by 7 bases and J by 1 base, with 14 bases between them. Preparation of the TCRbeta library used unique molecular identifiers. TCRdb re-analysed the PCR reads in MiXCR, keeping a single row per CDR3 protein. The table has some 590,000 distinct CDR3 sequences, more than 9% seen once; the top ten hold about 4.3%. The J gene is TRBJ1-5, the V gene TRBV12-3 or TRBV12-4; D possibly corresponds to TRBD1 (6 bases). The TCR comes from a human donor who donated a stem cell graft to a child with acute myeloid leukemia. The source material was PBMCs from the stem cell graft donor, sampled from the stem cell graft. CDR3 sequence reads: CASTLTGSSNQPQHF. Here the CDR3 DNA reads TGTGCCAGCACCTTAACAGGGTCAAGCAATCAGCCCCAGCATTTT.